Presented here are 2 T cell receptor beta chains from one specimen sequenced in a study of blood T cell repertoires in COVID-19. Some clones are missing from TCRdb's copy, which holds only in-frame ones; the method was immunoSEQ multiplex PCR. The table includes roughly 250,000 clones, about 90% detected once. Sequenced: PBMCs or T cells enriched from blood (not recorded which). These receptors were collected from a woman in her thirties or forties with acute COVID-19.

The chain links TRBV18 to TRBJ1-1, with D hard to call. Germline values: CDR1 KGHSH, CDR2 LQKENI. The CDR3 totals 15 residues. Trimming removed 1 base from V and 7 bases from J, with 16 bases in between. CDR3 sequence: CASSPRSAAEGEAFF. The DNA for the CDR3 is TGTGCCAGCTCACCACGTTCAGCGGCGGAGGGTGAAGCTTTCTTT.

The chain joins TRBV24-1 to TRBJ1-2; a weak D match, TRBD1 (6 bases). This CDR3 comprises 15 residues. The germline V gene encodes CDR1 KGHDR and CDR2 SFDVKD. V was shortened by 5 bases and J by 4 bases, with 16 bases between the two germline ends. The CDR3 protein is CATSGSAGEGYGYTF. The CDR3 coding sequence is TGTGCCACCAGTGGGTCGGCAGGGGAGGGCTATGGCTACACCTTC.